The T cell receptor beta chain under discussion was sequenced for a study of blood T cell repertoires in COVID-19. For the study at large: T cells, B-cell-depleted T cells, or PBMCs provided the cDNA or gDNA that served as material.

Data came from immunoSEQ multiplex PCR; TCRdb stores just in-frame clones and leaves some out. The data contain approximately 52,000 clones, 80% to 95% of them singletons. The sample consisted of peripheral blood. The TCR sequence derives from a human donor with active COVID-19. The donor label of this sample is uncertain.

DNA of the CDR3: TGTGCCAGCAGCTTGGTCCAGGGGATGAACACTGAAGCTTTCTTT. Encoded protein: CASSLVQGMNTEAFF. The V call is TRBV5-4, the J call TRBJ1-1; D is possibly TRBD1 (6 bases). With 0 bases removed from V and 0 bases from J, the gap between germline ends came to 9 bases. CDR1 and CDR2 (germline): SGHNT, YYREEE (reference sequence). There are 15 residues in the CDR3.